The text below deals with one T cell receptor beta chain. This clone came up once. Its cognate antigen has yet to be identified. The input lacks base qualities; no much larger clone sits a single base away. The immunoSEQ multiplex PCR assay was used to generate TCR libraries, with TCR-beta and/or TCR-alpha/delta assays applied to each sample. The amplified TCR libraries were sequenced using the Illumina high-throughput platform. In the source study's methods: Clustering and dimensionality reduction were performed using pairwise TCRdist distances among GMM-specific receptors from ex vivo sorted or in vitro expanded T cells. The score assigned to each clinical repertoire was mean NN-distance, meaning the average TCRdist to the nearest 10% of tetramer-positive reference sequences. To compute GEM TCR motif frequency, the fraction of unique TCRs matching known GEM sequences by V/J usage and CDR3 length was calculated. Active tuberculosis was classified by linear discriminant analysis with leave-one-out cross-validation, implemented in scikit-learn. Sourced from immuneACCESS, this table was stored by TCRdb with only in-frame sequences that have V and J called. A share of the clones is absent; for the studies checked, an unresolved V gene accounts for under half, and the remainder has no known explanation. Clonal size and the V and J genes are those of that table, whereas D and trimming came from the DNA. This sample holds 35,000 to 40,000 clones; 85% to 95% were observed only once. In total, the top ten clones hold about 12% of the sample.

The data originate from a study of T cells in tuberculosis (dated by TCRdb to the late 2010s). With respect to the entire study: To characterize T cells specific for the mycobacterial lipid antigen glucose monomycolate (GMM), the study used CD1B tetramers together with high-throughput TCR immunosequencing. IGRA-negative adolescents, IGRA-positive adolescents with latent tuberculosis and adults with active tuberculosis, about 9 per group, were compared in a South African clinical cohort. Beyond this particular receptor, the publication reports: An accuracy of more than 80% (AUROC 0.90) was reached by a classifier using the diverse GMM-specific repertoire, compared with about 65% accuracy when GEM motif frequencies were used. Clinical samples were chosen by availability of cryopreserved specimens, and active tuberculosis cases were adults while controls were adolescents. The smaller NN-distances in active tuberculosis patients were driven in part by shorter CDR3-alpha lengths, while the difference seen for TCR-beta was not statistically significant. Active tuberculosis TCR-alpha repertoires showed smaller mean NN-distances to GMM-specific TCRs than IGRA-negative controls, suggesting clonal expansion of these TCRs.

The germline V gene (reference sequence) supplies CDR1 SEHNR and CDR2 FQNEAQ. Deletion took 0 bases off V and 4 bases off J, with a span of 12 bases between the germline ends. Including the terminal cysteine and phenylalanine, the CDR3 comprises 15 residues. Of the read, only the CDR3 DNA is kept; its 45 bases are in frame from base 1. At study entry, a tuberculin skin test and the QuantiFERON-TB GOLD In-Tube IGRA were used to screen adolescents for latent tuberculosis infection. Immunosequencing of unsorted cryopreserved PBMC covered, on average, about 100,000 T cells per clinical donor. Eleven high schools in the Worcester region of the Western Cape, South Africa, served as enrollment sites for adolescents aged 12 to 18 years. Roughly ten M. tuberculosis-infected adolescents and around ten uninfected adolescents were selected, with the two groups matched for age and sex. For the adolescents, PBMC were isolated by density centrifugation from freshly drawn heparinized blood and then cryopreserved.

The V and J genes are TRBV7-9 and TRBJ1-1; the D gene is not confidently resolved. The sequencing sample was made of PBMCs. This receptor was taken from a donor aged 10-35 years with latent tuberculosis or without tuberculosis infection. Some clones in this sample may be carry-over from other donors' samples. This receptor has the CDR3 CASSLAPSRSTEAFF. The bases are TGTGCCAGCAGCTTAGCTCCCAGTCGTTCCACTGAAGCTTTCTTT.